A single sample gave rise to the 3 T cell receptor beta chains below, sequenced in a study of blood T cells in healthy people across ages. A sample-barcoded 5' primer and a J-beta primer mix were used in a second PCR of roughly 7 to 11 cycles. TCRdb used MiXCR to reprocess the 5' RACE reads, holding one entry per CDR3 protein. The data show roughly 1.9 million distinct CDR3 sequences, roughly 43% seen once. Material: blood. The receptors here all came from a human donor in good health.

In its sample, this clonotype was seen once. This sequence joins TRBV5-5 and TRBJ1-1; 8 bases are shared with TRBD1. This CDR3 has 16 residues. V trimming: 2 bases; J trimming: 1 base; junction bases outside the gene matches: 7. Per the germline V gene, CDR1 is SGHKS and CDR2 is YYEKEE (reference sequence). This CDR3 reads CASSFRQGPENTEAFF. CDR3 DNA: TGTGCCAGCAGCTTTCGACAGGGGCCCGAGAACACTGAAGCTTTCTTT.

CDR3 residues: CASSRPIPPQYF. The DNA of the CDR3 is TGTGCCAGCAGTCGTCCAATCCCCCCACAGTATTTT. The rearrangement links TRBV25-1 to TRBJ2-3, with D unresolved. Germline V gene sequence: CDR1 MGHDK, CDR2 SYGVNS. V was clipped by 5 bases and J by 12 bases, with 15 bases between them. CDR3 length: 12 amino acids.

This clonotype was seen a few times. The chain joins TRBV6-5 to TRBJ2-5; 10 bases are shared with TRBD2. Germline CDR1 MNHEY, CDR2 SVGAGI. The CDR3 runs to 17 residues. V was pared by 4 bases and J by 4 bases, with 12 bases of the junction left unmatched. CDR3 region: CASSSRIAGGLGETQYF. The CDR3 bases are TGTGCCAGCAGTTCCCGGATAGCGGGGGGCCTGGGAGAGACCCAGTACTTC.